Shown below are 20 T cell receptor beta chains from a single sample sequenced in a study of regulatory T cells in long-lasting Graves disease. CDR3-region Arm-PCR and iRepertoire HTBI primers produced the TCR beta libraries. TCRdb analysed the multiplex PCR reads with MiXCR anew, one entry per CDR3 protein. The sample shows fewer than 550,000 distinct CDR3 sequences, about 16% of them seen only once. Time point reported: newly diagnosed GD, antithyroid drugs for less than 3 months. There was RNA extracted from PBMCs, and the TCR library was made from it. These records were also assigned to another study, of T cells in Graves' hyperthyroidism and ophthalmopathy.

The starting material was peripheral blood mononuclear cells (PBMCs), obtained at new diagnosis, from a patient treated with antithyroid drugs. Receptors were obtained from a woman aged 35-65 years with Graves disease.

This clonotype was detected a few times. The chain joins TRBV5-5 to TRBJ1-5; no reliable D call. Per the germline V gene, CDR1 is SGHKS and CDR2 is YYEKEE (reference sequence). V was pared by 2 bases and J by 5 bases, with 11 bases between. This CDR3 spans 14 amino acids. In DNA, the CDR3 is TGTGCCAGCAGCTTAACTACCGGGGATCAGCCCCAGCATTTT. The encoded protein is CASSLTTGDQPQHF.

This clonotype was recorded at least ten times. The V call is TRBV6-1, the J call TRBJ2-2, with a tentative D call TRBD1 (7 bases). V shed 10 bases and J shed 3 bases, with 18 bases lying between them. Germline values: CDR1 MNHNS, CDR2 SASEGT. The length of the CDR3 is 15 residues. CDR3 amino acids: CATQRGGGDTGELFF. The CDR3 DNA sequence: TGTGCCACCCAAAGAGGAGGGGGCGACACCGGGGAGCTGTTTTTT.

This clonotype was seen ten or more times. The rearrangement joins TRBV20-1 to TRBJ2-5; 7 bases agree with TRBD1. Germline assignment: CDR1 DFQATT and CDR2 SNEGSKA (reference sequence). V lost 6 bases, J lost 1 base, and 5 bases stayed unmatched. CDR3 length equals 13 residues. The CDR3 here is CSATTGPQETQYF. The CDR3 DNA reads as TGCAGTGCAACGACAGGGCCCCAAGAGACCCAGTACTTC.

In its sample, this clonotype was seen many times. The V gene is TRBV7-9, the J gene TRBJ1-3; no reliable D call. CDR3 length: 16 amino acids. CDR1 SEHNR and CDR2 FQNEAQ come from the germline V gene (reference sequence). The V end lost 2 bases, the J end lost 2 bases, and 13 bases lay between the germline ends. The chain's CDR3 is CASSLIPAAAGNTIYF. CDR3 nucleotides: TGTGCCAGCAGCTTAATACCAGCGGCGGCTGGAAACACCATATATTTT.

In its sample, this clonotype was seen a few times. For the CDR3, the DNA is TGTGCCAGCAGTTCCGGGACAGGGGTCCGCTCCTACGAGCAGTACTTC. Its translation is CASSSGTGVRSYEQYF. The rearrangement joins TRBV28 to TRBJ2-7, with TRBD1 matching 10 bases. CDR1 is MDHEN and CDR2 is SYDVKM in the germline V gene. The V and J ends lost 4 bases and 0 bases, in that order; junction bases with no gene match: 6. The CDR3 runs 16 residues.

The chain recombines TRBV12-3 or TRBV12-4 with TRBJ2-7, with no clear D. Trimming removed 5 bases at V and 4 bases at J, with 9 bases between. The CDR3 is made up of 12 amino acids. The CDR3 loop is CASSPNYYEQYF. The CDR3 nucleotides read TGTGCCAGCAGTCCTAACTATTACGAGCAGTACTTC.

This clonotype was seen repeatedly, ten times or more. The chain is built from TRBV2 and TRBJ1-1, with D unclear. The CDR3 length is 13 residues. Trimming pared 9 bases from V and 1 base from J, leaving 12 bases between. Germline-derived CDR1 and CDR2 are SNHLY and FYNNEI. The CDR3 region has the DNA TGTGCCAGTCACGACGGGAAGAACACTGAAGCTTTCTTT. Amino acid sequence: CASHDGKNTEAFF.

This clonotype was seen a handful of times. The J gene is TRBJ1-2, the V gene TRBV12-3 or TRBV12-4; D call uncertain. This CDR3 is 14 amino acids long. V lost 1 base and J 8 bases, leaving 14 bases between the germline ends. CDR3 loop: CASSLGVRAGGYTF. The CDR3 DNA is TGTGCCAGCAGTTTAGGGGTCCGGGCCGGGGGCTACACCTTC.

The rearrangement links TRBV30 to TRBJ2-1, with TRBD2 matching over 8 bases. Per germline, CDR1 GTSNPN and CDR2 SVGIG (reference sequence). The CDR3 spans 15 residues. Losses at the gene ends were 0 bases for V and 6 bases for J; bases not matched to a gene: 7. The CDR3 DNA sequence: TGTGCCTGGAGTGTACTGTCGGGGGGGCCCAATGAGCAGTTCTTC. It codes for CAWSVLSGGPNEQFF. The variable domain in full, completed from reference TRBV30 and TRBJ2-1, reads SQTIHQWPATLVQPVGSPLSLECTVEGTSNPNLYWYRQAAGRGLQLLFYSVGIGQISSEVPQNLSASRPQDRQFILSSKKLLLSDSGFYLCAWSVLSGGPNEQFFGPGTRLTVL.

This CDR3 reads CASSPRGTNEQFF. In nucleotides, the CDR3 is TGTGCCAGCTCACCTCGGGGAACCAATGAGCAGTTCTTC. The chain employs TRBV18 and TRBJ2-1; TRBD2 might be the D (5 bases). CDR1 is KGHSH, CDR2 LQKENI, per germline. The CDR3 is 13 amino acids. Trimming took 3 bases from V and 6 from J, leaving 9 bases between them.

The table lists this clonotype with many counts. The chain couples TRBV7-3 to TRBJ2-5, with no clear D. The CDR3 runs to 15 residues. The germline V and J ends were trimmed by 3 bases and 6 bases, with 17 bases remaining between them. Germline CDR1 is SGHTA and CDR2 is FQGTGA. The CDR3: CASSFDGRIYQTQYF. The DNA of the CDR3 is TGTGCCAGCAGCTTTGATGGACGGATTTATCAGACCCAGTACTTC.

In this sample, this clonotype turned up many times. This chain connects TRBV30 to TRBJ1-5; no definite D call. V lost 3 bases and J lost 2, with 20 bases in between. The germline V gene has CDR1 GTSNPN and CDR2 SVGIG (reference sequence). This CDR3 is 17 amino acids long. The CDR3 loop reads CAWSPGRRYGGNQPQHF. The CDR3 DNA reads TGTGCCTGGAGCCCGGGTCGACGTTATGGCGGCAATCAGCCCCAGCATTTT.

This clonotype was seen a handful of times. The J gene is TRBJ2-6, the V gene TRBV12-3 or TRBV12-4; D could derive from TRBD1 or TRBD2 (5 bases each). Trimming left V 3 bases short and J 0 bases short, with 9 bases between. The CDR3 has 16 amino acids. The DNA of the CDR3 is TGTGCCAGCAGTTTGTTCGGGGCCTCTGGGGCCAACGTCCTGACTTTC. Protein product: CASSLFGASGANVLTF.

This clonotype was seen many times. V usage is TRBV2 and J usage is TRBJ2-4, with D perhaps TRBD2 (6 bases). The CDR3 runs 12 residues. CDR1 and CDR2 from the germline V gene are SNHLY and FYNNEI. Trimming took 4 bases from V and 6 from J, leaving 7 bases between them. CDR3 amino acids: CASSGGGNIQYF. The CDR3 DNA follows: TGTGCCAGCAGTGGGGGAGGAAACATTCAGTACTTC.

This clonotype turned up a few times. V gene TRBV19 combines with J gene TRBJ1-2, with 9 bases identical to TRBD1. The trim removed 5 bases at V and 9 bases at J, leaving 10 bases unmatched. CDR1 and CDR2 from the germline V gene are LNHDA and SQIVND (reference sequence). This CDR3 spans 14 amino acids. The CDR3 region has the DNA TGTGCCAGTAGTCTCCGGACAGGGGTAGTCCGCTACACCTTC. Translation: CASSLRTGVVRYTF.

This clonotype was seen at least ten times. The chain has TRBV3-1 and TRBJ1-4; D not resolved. The CDR3 sequence is 14 residues long. V dropped 2 bases and J dropped 0 bases, with 4 bases sitting between them. CDR1 is LGHDT and CDR2 is YNNKEL in the germline V gene (reference sequence). CDR3 DNA: TGTGCCAGCAGCCAACGCGCAACTAATGAAAAACTGTTTTTT. It is translated as CASSQRATNEKLFF.

This clonotype was observed many times. The gene calls are TRBV2 and TRBJ1-3; maybe TRBD1 (5 bases). Germline V gene lookup returns CDR1 SNHLY and CDR2 FYNNEI. The CDR3 totals 15 residues. The V end was cut by 3 bases, the J end by 0 bases, with 9 bases between. The CDR3 sequence: CASSDRAHSGNTIYF. In DNA, the CDR3 is TGTGCCAGCAGTGACAGGGCCCACTCTGGAAACACCATATATTTT.

This clonotype was seen many times. The V gene is TRBV2, the J gene TRBJ2-3; maybe TRBD2 (6 bases). Germline lookup yields CDR1 SNHLY and CDR2 FYNNEI. The CDR3 has 16 residues. The V and J ends lost 5 bases and 1 base respectively, with 16 bases between them. The CDR3 nucleotides are TGTGCCAGCAGTTCGAGGGCGGGACTCGGCACAGATACGCAGTATTTT. Protein sequence: CASSSRAGLGTDTQYF.

This clonotype was picked up many times. The rearrangement uses TRBV16 and TRBJ1-5, with D unclear. Germline V gene data show CDR1 as KGHSY and CDR2 as FQNENV. CDR3 length: 16 amino acids. The V end lost 0 bases, the J end lost 0 bases, and 9 bases lay between the germline ends. The DNA for the CDR3 is TGTGCCAGCAGCCAATCAATAGTTAATAGCAATCAGCCCCAGCATTTT. Translating gives CASSQSIVNSNQPQHF.

Notes on this clonotype: Since a much larger clone is just one base distant, this may be a read error. This rearrangement joins TRBV6-9 to TRBJ2-7, with D perhaps TRBD1 (5 bases). The CDR3 runs to 11 residues. Germline CDR1 and CDR2: MNHGY and SVAAGI. CDR3 region: CASSWGYKQYF. The CDR3 DNA reads TGTGCCAGCAGTTGGGGCTACAAGCAGTACTTC.